This TCR beta chain stems from a study of OX40 agonist ivuxolimab in advanced cancers. Findings of the study overall: Normalized T-cell clonal expansion was also low in some nonresponders.

About this clone itself: The antigen is unknown.

Sequenced by immunoSEQ multiplex PCR; TCRdb stores in-frame clones only, minus some. The sample yields 58,000 or so clones, roughly nine tenths seen once. Between the trimmed V and J ends, which lost 3 bases and 3 bases, there was a span of 25 bases. The CDR3 consists of 19 residues. CDR1 and CDR2 from the germline V gene are MNHEY and SMNVEV (reference sequence). This sequence joins TRBV27 and TRBJ2-3; D perhaps matches TRBD1 (6 bases). This TCR was sampled from an adult with an advanced solid tumor such as melanoma, head and neck, liver or kidney cancer. Here the sequenced sample was CD4+ or CD8+ T cells sorted from blood, taken in a trial of the OX40 agonist ivuxolimab. The CDR3 sequence is CASSFTPLQGTGETDTQYF. CDR3 nucleotide sequence: TGTGCCAGCAGTTTCACACCCCTACAGGGTACCGGGGAGACAGATACGCAGTATTTT.